This T cell receptor beta chain was captured in a study of blood T cell repertoires in COVID-19. Whole-study context: Samples representing acute and convalescent COVID-19 were sourced from the United States, Italy and Spain. PBMCs, B-cell-depleted T cells, or T cells provided the cDNA or gDNA that made up the material.

Authors' processing steps: It was from reference gene primer amplification that nucleated cell counts were estimated. Only in-frame clones appear in the TCRdb table, and some are missing; sequencing was by immunoSEQ multiplex PCR. That table is the source of V, J and clone size, and D and trimming were worked out from the DNA. The sample contains just over 300,000 clones, approximately 90% of which appear only once. Germline assignment: CDR1 SQVTM and CDR2 ANQGSEA. Trimming removed 0 bases at V and 2 bases at J, with 8 bases between. The CDR3 loop spans 14 amino acids. The origin of this receptor is a man younger than 30 with active or convalescent COVID-19. J is TRBJ2-4 and V is TRBV29-1, with D perhaps matching TRBD1 (6 bases). Material: peripheral blood. For the CDR3, the DNA is TGCAGCGTTGAAGATCAGGGGTCCAAAAACATTCAGTACTTC. This translates into CSVEDQGSKNIQYF. The full variable domain, in which reference TRBV29-1 and TRBJ2-4 provide the parts outside the CDR3, is SAVISQKPSRDICQRGTSLTIQCQVDSQVTMMFWYRQQPGQSLTLIATANQGSEATYESGFVIDKFPISRPNLTFSTLTVSNMSPEDSSIYLCSVEDQGSKNIQYFGAGTRLSVL.